A selection of T cell receptor beta chains follows, all from one sample in a study of Ad26.COV2.S vaccination and SARS-CoV-2 variants. Only in-frame clones appear in the TCRdb table, and some are missing; sequencing was by immunoSEQ multiplex PCR. This table has 440,000 or so clones, 80% to 95% appearing once. This specimen was peripheral blood, taken in a trial of Ad26.COV2.S vaccine versus placebo. Receptors originate from a person aged 18 to 65 who received the Ad26.COV2.S COVID-19 vaccine or a placebo. CDR3s include the opening cysteine and the closing phenylalanine or tryptophan. D genes are given only for firm matches. Not all rows give a size; the values are once, few, many and, for expanded clones, a class.

J,D,V,size,CDR3,DNA
TRBJ2-1,TRBD1,TRBV2,.,CASMRDRGQNEQFF,TGTGCCAGCATGCGAGACAGGGGTCAAAATGAGCAGTTCTTC
TRBJ1-5,.,TRBV4-3,.,CASSLYSNQPQHF,TGCGCCAGCAGCCTTTATAGCAATCAGCCCCAGCATTTT
TRBJ2-1,.,TRBV24-1,.,CATSDPRGEGRNEQFF,TGTGCCACCAGTGATCCCAGGGGGGAGGGCCGTAATGAGCAGTTCTTC
TRBJ2-7,TRBD1,TRBV11-2,.,CASSPGQGSYEQYF,TGTGCCAGCAGCCCGGGACAGGGTTCCTACGAGCAGTACTTC
TRBJ1-1,.,TRBV6-1,.,CASSEALRGGLGWDTEAFF,TGTGCCAGCAGTGAAGCGCTTCGTGGAGGTTTGGGTTGGGACACTGAAGCTTTCTTT
TRBJ1-1,.,TRBV6-2/TRBV6-3,.,CASSWDNRGGTEAFF,TGTGCCAGCAGTTGGGACAATCGGGGGGGCACTGAAGCTTTCTTT
TRBJ1-2,.,TRBV19,few,CASSIIASGYGYTF,TGTGCCAGTAGTATTATAGCGAGTGGCTATGGCTACACCTTC
TRBJ2-6,.,TRBV7-9,.,CASSTYRQGTSGANVLTF,TGTGCCAGCAGCACCTACAGGCAGGGAACCTCTGGGGCCAACGTCCTGACTTTC
TRBJ2-1,.,TRBV27,.,CASSLLGDNEQFF,TGTGCCAGCAGTCTCCTTGGGGACAATGAGCAGTTCTTC
TRBJ1-2,.,TRBV5-4,once,CASSLDSVYGYTF,TGTGCCAGCAGCTTGGACAGCGTCTATGGCTACACCTTC
TRBJ2-7,TRBD1,TRBV29-1,.,CSVRQGSIYEQYF,TGCAGCGTACGACAGGGGTCGATCTACGAGCAGTACTTC
TRBJ1-2,.,TRBV29-1,.,CSVDGIRSYGYTF,TGCAGCGTTGATGGGATCAGGTCTTATGGCTACACCTTC
TRBJ2-1,TRBD1,TRBV19,.,CASSVLTGSNEQFF,TGTGCCAGTAGTGTCCTGACAGGGTCAAATGAGCAGTTCTTC
TRBJ1-1,.,TRBV10-3,.,CAISESTGNTEAFF,TGTGCCATCAGTGAGTCGACGGGGAACACTGAAGCTTTCTTT
TRBJ2-1,.,TRBV10-3,.,CAISEGWGEQFF,TGTGCCATCAGTGAGGGGTGGGGGGAGCAGTTCTTC
TRBJ1-6,TRBD1,TRBV6-5,.,CASSSGTGDSPLHF,TGTGCCAGCAGTTCCGGGACAGGGGATTCACCCCTCCACTTT
TRBJ2-1,TRBD2,TRBV19,.,CASSIAVAGAGNEQFF,TGTGCCAGTAGTATCGCCGTAGCGGGAGCGGGGAATGAGCAGTTCTTC
TRBJ2-1,TRBD2,TRBV5-4,.,CASSRSGRSSYNEQFF,TGTGCCAGCAGCAGAAGCGGGAGGAGCTCCTACAATGAGCAGTTCTTC
TRBJ2-2,.,TRBV3-1/TRBV3-2,.,CASSQGEFLSTGELFF,TGTGCCAGCAGCCAAGGGGAGTTCCTAAGCACCGGGGAGCTGTTTTTT
TRBJ2-5,TRBD1,TRBV5-4,.,CASSPGTGGEETQYF,TGTGCCAGCAGCCCGGGGACAGGGGGCGAGGAGACCCAGTACTTC
TRBJ2-1,.,TRBV27,.,CASSLSGAGVNNEQFF,TGTGCCAGCAGTTTATCCGGGGCAGGGGTCAACAATGAGCAGTTCTTC
TRBJ2-7,TRBD2,TRBV19,.,CASSPPRRREGHEQYF,TGTGCCAGTAGCCCTCCGAGGAGACGGGAGGGCCACGAGCAGTACTTC
TRBJ1-6,.,TRBV4-3,few,CASSPGRANYNSPLHF,TGCGCCAGCAGCCCGGGCAGGGCCAACTATAATTCACCCCTCCACTTT
TRBJ2-5,.,TRBV5-1,.,CASSSKAGVRETQYF,TGCGCCAGCAGCTCTAAAGCCGGGGTTCGGGAGACCCAGTACTTC
TRBJ2-7,.,TRBV18,.,CASSPPGDGLEQYF,TGTGCCAGCTCACCACCGGGGGACGGACTCGAGCAGTACTTC
TRBJ2-2,.,TRBV7-9,.,CASSSRHGDNAGELFF,TGTGCCAGCAGCTCCCGACACGGTGATAACGCCGGGGAGCTGTTTTTT
TRBJ1-1,TRBD1,TRBV5-1,.,CASSPQGQGEAFF,TGCGCCAGCAGCCCCCAAGGACAGGGTGAAGCTTTCTTT
TRBJ2-4,.,TRBV2,.,CASLGLAKNIQYF,TGTGCCAGCCTGGGACTAGCCAAAAACATTCAGTACTTC
TRBJ2-5,TRBD1,TRBV5-1,.,CASSLALKWVWDRGLQETQYF,TGCGCCAGCAGCTTGGCCCTAAAGTGGGTGTGGGACAGGGGCCTCCAAGAGACCCAGTACTTC
TRBJ2-1,TRBD2,TRBV24-1,.,CATSDLSGGPSHEQFF,TGTGCCACCAGTGATTTGTCGGGAGGGCCATCCCATGAGCAGTTCTTC
TRBJ2-1,TRBD2,TRBV11-2,.,CASTRTSGRVYNEQFF,TGTGCCAGCACCAGGACTAGCGGGAGGGTATACAATGAGCAGTTCTTC
TRBJ2-7,.,TRBV29-1,.,CSADGGGYEQYF,TGCAGCGCCGACGGCGGCGGTTACGAGCAGTACTTC
TRBJ1-2,.,TRBV9,.,CASSVAPLGGTNGYTF,TGTGCCAGCAGCGTAGCCCCCCTAGGGGGGACAAATGGCTACACCTTC
TRBJ2-3,.,TRBV5-1,.,CASRWGRLETDTQYF,TGCGCCAGCAGGTGGGGCAGACTCGAAACAGATACGCAGTATTTT
TRBJ2-1,.,TRBV6-5,.,CASSRPGSSYNEQFF,TGTGCCAGCAGCCGACCCGGAAGCTCCTACAATGAGCAGTTCTTC
TRBJ1-6,.,TRBV6-5,.,CASGGGNSYNSPLHF,TGTGCCAGCGGGGGGGGTAACTCCTATAATTCACCCCTCCACTTT
TRBJ2-6,.,TRBV7-2,.,CASSPQHGGSSGANVLTF,TGTGCCAGCAGCCCACAGCACGGCGGCAGCTCTGGGGCCAACGTCCTGACTTTC
TRBJ2-7,.,TRBV6-2/TRBV6-3,.,CASSYSDFYEQYF,TGTGCCAGCAGTTACTCTGACTTCTACGAGCAGTACTTC
TRBJ2-3,.,TRBV5-1,.,CASSLQSSTDTQYF,TGCGCCAGCAGCTTGCAGAGTAGCACAGATACGCAGTATTTT
TRBJ1-1,TRBD1,TRBV2,few,CASRTGVGTEAFF,TGTGCCAGCAGGACAGGGGTGGGAACTGAAGCTTTCTTT
TRBJ2-3,.,TRBV27,.,CASSLLDASTDTQYF,TGTGCCAGCAGCCTACTAGATGCAAGCACAGATACGCAGTATTTT
TRBJ1-4,.,TRBV10-3,.,CATTPGASEKLFF,TGTGCCACCACGCCTGGGGCAAGTGAAAAACTGTTTTTT
TRBJ2-1,.,TRBV7-2,.,CASSLGSSRSYNEQFF,TGTGCCAGCAGCTTAGGTTCTAGCCGCTCCTACAATGAGCAGTTCTTC
TRBJ1-2,.,TRBV24-1,.,CATSDLGRGYGYTF,TGTGCCACCAGTGATCTCGGACGGGGATATGGCTACACCTTC
TRBJ1-3,.,TRBV2,.,CASTRTSSGNTIYF,TGTGCCAGCACCCGCACGAGCTCTGGAAACACCATATATTTT
TRBJ1-1,.,TRBV5-1,.,CASRDVRHNMNTEAFF,TGCGCCAGCAGAGACGTCAGACATAACATGAACACTGAAGCTTTCTTT
TRBJ1-4,TRBD1,TRBV28,.,CASSLGTGRPNEKLFF,TGTGCCAGCAGTTTAGGGACAGGGAGGCCTAATGAAAAACTGTTTTTT
TRBJ2-4,TRBD2,TRBV10-3,.,CAISESGGRNIQYF,TGTGCCATCAGTGAGTCCGGGGGGAGGAACATTCAGTACTTC
TRBJ2-7,.,TRBV9,.,CASSVPGCRGGCYEQYF,TGTGCCAGCAGCGTACCGGGGTGCAGGGGGGGATGTTACGAGCAGTACTTC
TRBJ2-1,.,TRBV2,few,CASSSVAPDYYNEQFF,TGTGCCAGCAGTTCGGTAGCGCCGGATTACTACAATGAGCAGTTCTTC
TRBJ2-7,.,TRBV5-1,.,CASSLSPDSYEQYF,TGCGCCAGCAGCTTGTCCCCGGACTCCTACGAGCAGTACTTC
TRBJ2-4,TRBD1,TRBV5-1,once,CASSPGTGNIQYF,TGCGCCAGCAGCCCTGGGACAGGGAACATTCAGTACTTC
TRBJ1-2,.,TRBV18,.,CASSTSVGFDYGYTF,TGTGCCAGCTCAACGTCGGTGGGGTTTGACTATGGCTACACCTTC
TRBJ2-5,TRBD2,TRBV19,.,CASSDLAGGETQYF,TGTGCCAGTAGTGACCTCGCGGGGGGGGAGACCCAGTACTTC
TRBJ2-1,TRBD2,TRBV24-1,once,CATSELAAPYNEQFF,TGTGCCACCAGTGAACTAGCGGCCCCCTACAATGAGCAGTTCTTC
TRBJ2-2,.,TRBV29-1,.,CSVDKNTGELFF,TGCAGCGTTGATAAGAACACCGGGGAGCTGTTTTTT
TRBJ2-2,TRBD2,TRBV7-6,.,CASSSGTSGTGELFF,TGTGCCAGCAGCTCCGGGACTAGCGGCACCGGGGAGCTGTTTTTT
TRBJ2-2,.,TRBV12-3/TRBV12-4,.,CASSLGPIGELFF,TGTGCCAGCAGTTTAGGACCGATAGGGGAGCTGTTTTTT
TRBJ1-6,.,TRBV20-1,few,CSASFSSYNSPLHF,TGCAGTGCTAGTTTCAGCTCCTATAATTCACCCCTCCACTTT
TRBJ1-6,.,TRBV7-2,once,CASSLGGGRTFHF,TGTGCCAGCAGCTTAGGGGGAGGGAGGACATTCCACTTT